The 9 T cell receptor beta chains in this list originate from one sample, sequenced in a study of T cells in Graves' hyperthyroidism and ophthalmopathy. The TCR beta CDR3 regions underwent amplification using RNA transcripts as the source. The TCR CDR3 first-round RT-PCR relied on the HTBI primer set. TCRdb reprocessed the multiplex PCR reads with MiXCR, giving one entry per CDR3 protein. The data contain hundreds of thousands of distinct CDR3 sequences, around 38% of them singletons. Sequenced material: blood. These receptors were obtained from a man aged 18 to 35 with Graves' hyperthyroidism.

A note on this clonotype: The junction departs from the called germline gene at one end, perhaps through a read error. This chain uses TRBV12-3 or TRBV12-4 with TRBJ1-1; D uncertain. The length of the CDR3 is 11 residues. The CDR3 here is CASSFGGRWIF. The CDR3 DNA follows: TGTGCCAGCAGTTTCGGTGGAAGGTGGATCTTT.

This clonotype was counted a few times. The chain combines TRBV10-3 with TRBJ2-6; 11 nucleotides match TRBD1. Per the germline V gene, CDR1 is ENHRY and CDR2 is SYGVKD. After removal of 10 bases from V and 0 bases from J, the junction contained 2 bases not matched to a gene. The CDR3 is made up of 15 amino acids. The CDR3 loop reads CATGTGGSGANVLTF. CDR3 sequence (DNA): TGTGCCACCGGGACAGGGGGCTCTGGGGCCAACGTCCTGACTTTC.

This clonotype was observed many times. The chain couples TRBV29-1 to TRBJ1-1, with D possibly matching TRBD1 (5 bases). Trimming shortened V by 4 bases and J by 5 bases, and 17 bases separated the two germline ends. This CDR3 has 14 amino acids. Germline V gene lookup returns CDR1 SQVTM and CDR2 ANQGSEA. The CDR3: CSVVGLLGGTEAFF. CDR3 bases: TGCAGCGTTGTGGGTTTGCTGGGGGGAACTGAAGCTTTCTTT.

This clonotype has ten or more counts. The CDR3 DNA reads as TGCAGCGTGGGGACAGGGGTCCAAGAGACCCAGTACTTC. Translated: CSVGTGVQETQYF. This rearrangement joins TRBV29-1 to TRBJ2-5; 10 bases are shared with TRBD1. After removal of 6 bases from V and 1 base from J, the junction contained 2 bases not matched to a gene. The germline V gene has CDR1 SQVTM and CDR2 ANQGSEA. This CDR3 is built from 13 residues. The whole variable domain, filled in from reference TRBV29-1 and TRBJ2-5, reads SAVISQKPSRDICQRGTSLTIQCQVDSQVTMMFWYRQQPGQSLTLIATANQGSEATYESGFVIDKFPISRPNLTFSTLTVSNMSPEDSSIYLCSVGTGVQETQYFGPGTRLLVL.

A word on this clonotype: Since a much larger clone is just one base distant, this may be a read error. This chain joins TRBV5-1 and TRBJ2-7, with D uncertain. The CDR3 runs to 14 residues. V lost 4 bases and J lost 3, with 14 bases in between. The germline V gene encodes CDR1 SGHRS and CDR2 YFSETQ. For the CDR3, the DNA is TGCGCCAGCAGCCGATCGGCCCCCCGCTACGAGCAGTACTTC. Translated, it gives CASSRSAPRYEQYF. Full variable domain (outside the CDR3, taken from reference TRBV5-1 and TRBJ2-7): KAGVTQTPRYLIKTRGQQVTLSCSPISGHRSVSWYQQTPGQGLQFLFEYFSETQRNKGNFPGRFSGRQFSNSRSEMNVSTLELGDSALYLCASSRSAPRYEQYFGPGTRLTVT.

V gene TRBV7-8 combines with J gene TRBJ2-6; 11 bases map to TRBD1. Trimming at V came to 5 bases and at J to 10 bases, leaving 10 bases not matched to a gene. The CDR3 is 16 residues long. Looked up from germline, CDR1 is SGHVS and CDR2 is FQNEAQ. The CDR3 loop is CASSPLDRGQANVLTF. As DNA, the CDR3 is TGTGCCAGCAGCCCGCTGGACAGGGGGCAAGCTAACGTCCTGACTTTC.

This clonotype was detected only once. V and J are TRBV7-3 and TRBJ1-2, with D perhaps matching TRBD1 (5 bases). CDR3 length equals 14 residues. Germline V lookup: CDR1 SGHTA, CDR2 FQGTGA. Trimming took 5 bases from V and 8 from J, leaving 18 bases between them. The CDR3 DNA reads TGTGCCAGCAGCGCGGGACTTCCGGATAGGGGCTACACCTTC. As protein: CASSAGLPDRGYTF.

In regard to this clonotype: One end of the junction is discordant with germline, which a read error may explain. This chain connects TRBV6-1 to TRBJ1-5; D uncertain. The V gene's germline CDR1 is MNHNS and CDR2 SASEGT. The CDR3 is 16 residues long. The CDR3 reads CAGSRVAGPSNQPQHF. CDR3 sequence (DNA): TGTGCCGGCAGTAGGGTTGCGGGCCCTAGCAATCAGCCCCAGCATTTT.

The chain has TRBV20-1 and TRBJ1-3; D is ambiguous. The CDR3 runs to 14 residues. CDR1 and CDR2 from the germline V gene are DFQATT and SNEGSKA (reference sequence). V was clipped by 3 bases and J by 0 bases, with 9 bases between them. DNA for the CDR3: TGCAGTGCTAGGTCAGAATACTCTGGAAACACCATATATTTT. Its translation: CSARSEYSGNTIYF.